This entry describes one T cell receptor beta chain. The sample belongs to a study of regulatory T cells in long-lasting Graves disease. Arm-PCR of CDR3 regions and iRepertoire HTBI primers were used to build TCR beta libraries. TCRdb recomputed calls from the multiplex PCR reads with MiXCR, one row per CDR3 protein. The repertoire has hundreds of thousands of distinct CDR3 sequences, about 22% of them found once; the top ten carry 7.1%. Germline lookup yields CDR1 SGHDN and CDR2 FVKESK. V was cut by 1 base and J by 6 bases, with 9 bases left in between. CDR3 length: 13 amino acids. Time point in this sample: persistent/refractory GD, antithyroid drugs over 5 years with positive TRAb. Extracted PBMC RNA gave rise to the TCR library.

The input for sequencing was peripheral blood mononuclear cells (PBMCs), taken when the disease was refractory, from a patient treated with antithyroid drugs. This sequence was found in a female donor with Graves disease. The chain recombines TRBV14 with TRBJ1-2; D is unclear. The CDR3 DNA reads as TGTGCCAGCAGCCAAGCGGCTTGGGATGGCTACACCTTC. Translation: CASSQAAWDGYTF.